Each of the 31 T cell receptor beta chains below was sequenced from the same sample in a study of cytomegalovirus exposure and HLA in healthy donors. PCR amplification relied on 60 Vbeta primers (plus 13 Jbeta primers). Generated by immunoSEQ multiplex PCR, the TCRdb table keeps only in-frame clones and is missing some. The data hold about 67,000 clones, with roughly 73% observed a single time. The sequenced sample was PBMCs. These receptors all stem from a man in his forties in good health and CMV-seronegative.

This clone appeared once. V gene TRBV2 combines with J gene TRBJ1-1; D is undetermined. Germline V gene sequence: CDR1 SNHLY, CDR2 FYNNEI. V was shortened by 0 bases and J by 10 bases, with 6 bases between the two germline ends. This CDR3 region has 11 residues. CDR3 in DNA: TGTGCCAGCAGTGAAGCGCGATCAGCTTTCTTT. This codes for CASSEARSAFF.

The V gene is TRBV19, the J gene TRBJ1-1; possibly TRBD1 for D (6 bases). There are 15 residues in the CDR3. Trimming left V 5 bases short and J 3 bases short, with 16 bases between. Germline CDR1 LNHDA, CDR2 SQIVND (reference sequence). The CDR3 coding sequence is TGTGCCAGTAGTCTCCAAACAGGGTATGACACTGAAGCTTTCTTT. Translation: CASSLQTGYDTEAFF.

As for this clone: One end of the junction varies from germline; a read error may be responsible. The rearrangement joins TRBV7-9 to TRBJ2-1; D is undetermined. The length of the CDR3 is 13 residues. Germline V gene data show CDR1 as SEHNR and CDR2 as FQNEAQ (reference sequence). The CDR3 DNA reads as TGTTCCAGCAGCTCCCAGACCTACAATGAGCAGTTCTTC. Amino acid sequence: CSSSSQTYNEQFF. Full variable domain (remainder filled in from reference TRBV7-9 and TRBJ2-1): DTGVSQNPRHKITKRGQNVTFRCDPISEHNRLYWYRQTLGQGPEFLTYFQNEAQLEKSRLLSDRFSAERPKGSFSTLEIQRTEQGDSAMYLCSSSSQTYNEQFFGPGTRLTVL.

The chain links TRBV6-1 to TRBJ2-3, with unresolved D. Trimming stripped 8 bases from V and 2 bases from J, with 8 bases between. CDR1 is MNHNS, CDR2 SASEGT, per germline. The CDR3 extends over 12 amino acids. The CDR3 protein is CASYSYTDTQYF. CDR3 sequence (DNA): TGTGCCAGCTACAGTTACACAGATACGCAGTATTTT.

Regarding this clone: At one end the junction does not follow the germline gene, possibly because of a read error. The sample carries other DNA sequences with the same CDR3. The gene calls are TRBV2 and TRBJ2-2; TRBD2 aligns across 7 bases. Germline-derived CDR1 and CDR2 are SNHLY and FYNNEI. This CDR3 contains 15 residues. CDR3: CASSVRREGTGELFF. The CDR3 nucleotides read TGCGCCAGCAGTGTGCGCAGGGAGGGGACCGGGGAGCTGTTTTTT.

The genes are TRBV6-5 and TRBJ1-1, with D uncertain. This CDR3 is 13 amino acids long. In germline, CDR1 is MNHEY, CDR2 SVGAGI. Trimming pared 4 bases from V and 0 bases from J, leaving 6 bases between. In DNA form, the CDR3 reads TGTGCCAGCAGTTCGTACATGAACACTGAAGCTTTCTTT. Protein product: CASSSYMNTEAFF.

The CDR3 sequence is CSGWRGGGYTF. The CDR3 DNA reads TGCAGCGGATGGCGGGGAGGCGGCTACACCTTC. The chain employs TRBV29-1 and TRBJ1-2, with D hard to call. CDR3 length equals 11 residues. Deletions cut 7 bases from V and 8 bases from J, with 14 bases between. Germline assignment: CDR1 SQVTM and CDR2 ANQGSEA.

In this sample, this clone turned up a few times. The chain has TRBV5-1 and TRBJ1-1; D is undetermined. Germline V gives CDR1 SGHRS, CDR2 YFSETQ. The CDR3 totals 14 residues. Trimming stripped 5 bases from V and 3 bases from J, with 14 bases between. The CDR3 reads CASRADIAYTEAFF. The CDR3 DNA reads TGCGCCAGCAGAGCAGACATCGCCTACACTGAAGCTTTCTTT.

This clone was observed a handful of times. The chain uses TRBV19 and TRBJ2-5; TRBD2 agrees at 11 bases. CDR1 LNHDA and CDR2 SQIVND come from the germline V gene (reference sequence). The CDR3 loop spans 15 amino acids. The trim removed 4 bases at V and 7 bases at J, leaving 8 bases unmatched. The CDR3 sequence is CASSTIAGGLGTQYF. For the CDR3, the DNA is TGTGCCAGTAGTACCATAGCGGGAGGGCTGGGGACCCAGTACTTC.

The CDR3 DNA is TGTGCCAGCAGCCTAGGGGTCGGACAGCCCCAGCATTTT. Amino acids: CASSLGVGQPQHF. The chain couples TRBV14 to TRBJ1-5; possibly TRBD1 for D (5 bases). Germline values: CDR1 SGHDN, CDR2 FVKESK. V lost 4 bases and J lost 7, with 11 bases in between. The CDR3 loop spans 13 amino acids.

The V call is TRBV5-8, the J call TRBJ2-3; unclear D gene. The CDR3 extends over 14 amino acids. Trimming removed 4 bases from V and 0 bases from J, with 9 bases in between. Germline assignment: CDR1 SGHTS and CDR2 YDEGEE. CDR3 DNA sequence: TGTGCCAGCAGCGCCGAGACTAGCACAGATACGCAGTATTTT. Protein product: CASSAETSTDTQYF. The full variable domain, in which reference TRBV5-8 and TRBJ2-3 provide the parts outside the CDR3, is EAGVTQSPTHLIKTRGQQATLRCSPISGHTSVYWYQQALGLGLQFLLWYDEGEERNRGNFPPRFSGRQFPNYSSELNVNALELEDSALYLCASSAETSTDTQYFGPGTRLTVL.

The V call is TRBV4-2, the J call TRBJ2-7, with TRBD2 identical over 7 bases. Per germline, CDR1 LGHNA and CDR2 YNFKEQ. This CDR3 spans 16 amino acids. After removal of 3 bases from V and 7 bases from J, the junction contained 15 bases not matched to a gene. The CDR3 DNA is TGTGCCAGCAGCCACCCCCTTGGGCGGGAGACGCGGGAGCAGTACTTC. This sequence encodes CASSHPLGRETREQYF.

Of note for this clone: One end of the junction does not line up with germline, which may come from a read error. The V gene is TRBV5-1, the J gene TRBJ1-5; D unclear. Germline-derived CDR1 and CDR2 are SGHRS and YFSETQ. The CDR3 has 12 amino acids. The DNA for the CDR3 is TGTGCCAGCAGCTTGGATGGCCAGCCCCAGCATTTT. Translation gives CASSLDGQPQHF. Supplemented by reference TRBV5-1 and TRBJ1-5, the full variable domain reads KAGVTQTPRYLIKTRGQQVTLSCSPISGHRSVSWYQQTPGQGLQFLFEYFSETQRNKGNFPGRFSGRQFSNSRSEMNVSTLELGDSALYLCASSLDGQPQHFGDGTRLSIL.

This clone was counted only a few times. V is TRBV4-2 and J is TRBJ1-3; 8 bases match TRBD1. The germline V gene has CDR1 LGHNA and CDR2 YNFKEQ. V was pared by 3 bases and J by 0 bases, with 4 bases of the junction left unmatched. This CDR3 region has 16 residues. The CDR3 DNA is TGTGCCAGCAGCCAGGGACAGGACAACTCTGGAAACACCATATATTTT. Encoded protein: CASSQGQDNSGNTIYF.

This chain links TRBV18 with TRBJ2-5, with 7 nucleotides matching TRBD1. Judging by the DNA end, TRBJ2-7 fits better; the J call may be wrong. Germline V gene sequence: CDR1 KGHSH, CDR2 LQKENI. This CDR3 spans 12 amino acids. The CDR3 is CASSQQGYEQYF. The CDR3 DNA reads TGTGCCAGCTCACAACAGGGGTACGAGCAGTACTTC.

The rearrangement uses TRBV5-6 and TRBJ2-5, with no clear D. Trimming cost V 1 base and J 1 base, with 8 bases left between them. The CDR3 is 14 residues long. CDR1 is SGHDT, CDR2 YYEEEE, per germline. The chain's CDR3 is CASSLKAGQETQYF. The CDR3 nucleotides read TGTGCCAGCAGCTTGAAGGCAGGCCAAGAGACCCAGTACTTC.

The rearrangement links TRBV2 to TRBJ2-5; weak D call: TRBD1 (5 bases). Per germline, CDR1 SNHLY and CDR2 FYNNEI. V was cut by 5 bases and J by 5 bases, with 9 bases left in between. The CDR3 consists of 12 residues. The CDR3 is CASSTGHETQYF. CDR3 sequence (DNA): TGTGCCAGCAGTACAGGACACGAGACCCAGTACTTC.

This clone has a handful of counts. The CDR3 spells CASSLELVGSQYF. CDR3 coding DNA: TGTGCCAGCAGCTTAGAACTAGTCGGAAGCCAGTACTTC. The chain recombines TRBV11-2 with TRBJ2-5; D might be TRBD2 (5 bases). Germline V gives CDR1 SGHAT, CDR2 FQNNGV. The CDR3 spans 13 residues. Between the trimmed V and J ends, which lost 0 bases and 10 bases, there was a span of 12 bases.

The rearrangement uses TRBV5-4 and TRBJ2-7; 7 bases match TRBD1. The V gene end was trimmed by 4 bases and the J gene end by 2 bases; junction bases not matched to a gene: 6. Germline V lookup: CDR1 SGHNT, CDR2 YYREEE (reference sequence). The CDR3 runs 14 residues. The CDR3 loop is CASSLRQGPYEQYF. In DNA, the CDR3 is TGTGCCAGCAGCCTTAGACAGGGCCCCTACGAGCAGTACTTC. Together with reference TRBV5-4 and TRBJ2-7, the CDR3 gives the full variable domain: ETGVTQSPTHLIKTRGQQVTLRCSSQSGHNTVSWYQQALGQGPQFIFQYYREEENGRGNFPPRFSGLQFPNYSSELNVNALELDDSALYLCASSLRQGPYEQYFGPGTRLTVT.

The chain couples TRBV5-1 to TRBJ2-7; TRBD1 is a possible D gene (6 bases). This CDR3 is built from 14 residues. Trimming left V 0 bases short and J 5 bases short, with 12 bases between. CDR1 SGHRS and CDR2 YFSETQ come from the germline V gene. CDR3 sequence reads: CASSLEGRGNEQYF. The CDR3 DNA sequence: TGCGCCAGCAGCTTGGAGGGCAGGGGAAACGAGCAGTACTTC. The full variable domain, in which reference TRBV5-1 and TRBJ2-7 provide the parts outside the CDR3, is KAGVTQTPRYLIKTRGQQVTLSCSPISGHRSVSWYQQTPGQGLQFLFEYFSETQRNKGNFPGRFSGRQFSNSRSEMNVSTLELGDSALYLCASSLEGRGNEQYFGPGTRLTVT.

The chain couples TRBV5-5 to TRBJ2-2, with TRBD2 as a possible D gene (5 bases). The ends were cut back, 4 bases at V and 4 bases at J, with 11 bases in the middle. Germline lookup yields CDR1 SGHKS and CDR2 YYEKEE (reference sequence). The CDR3 loop spans 14 amino acids. The CDR3 sequence is CASSSTSSTGELFF. In DNA form, the CDR3 reads TGTGCCAGCAGCAGTACTAGTTCCACCGGGGAGCTGTTTTTT.

The J gene is TRBJ1-1, the V gene TRBV18, with D hard to call. Trimming took 2 bases from V and 2 from J, leaving 9 bases between them. The germline V gene has CDR1 KGHSH and CDR2 LQKENI. The CDR3 runs 14 residues. The DNA for the CDR3 is TGTGCCAGCTCACCATTAGCGACAAACACTGAAGCTTTCTTT. As protein: CASSPLATNTEAFF. Filled out from reference TRBV18 and TRBJ1-1, the complete variable domain reads NAGVMQNPRHLVRRRGQEARLRCSPMKGHSHVYWYRQLPEEGLKFMVYLQKENIIDESGMPKERFSAEFPKEGPSILRIQQVVRGDSAAYFCASSPLATNTEAFFGQGTRLTVV.

J is TRBJ2-3 and V is TRBV6-1; perhaps TRBD2 as D (7 bases). With 5 bases removed from V and 4 bases from J, the gap between germline ends came to 13 bases. The CDR3 covers 14 residues. Per the germline V gene, CDR1 is MNHNS and CDR2 is SASEGT. The CDR3 nucleotides are TGTGCCAGCAGTCTTACCGGGGGGCCAGATACGCAGTATTTT. Residues: CASSLTGGPDTQYF.

The J gene is TRBJ2-3, the V gene TRBV9; 7 bases are shared with TRBD2. The V and J ends lost 0 bases and 2 bases, in that order; junction bases with no gene match: 6. CDR1 is SGDLS and CDR2 is YYNGEE in the germline V gene. The CDR3 loop spans 16 amino acids. The CDR3 bases are TGTGCCAGCAGCGTAGGGCAGCGGGGAAACACAGATACGCAGTATTTT. Protein sequence: CASSVGQRGNTDTQYF.

The table lists this clone with a few counts. This sequence joins TRBV19 and TRBJ1-1; 7 bases match TRBD1. Per the germline V gene, CDR1 is LNHDA and CDR2 is SQIVND (reference sequence). The trim removed 7 bases at V and 2 bases at J, leaving 7 bases unmatched. CDR3 length equals 14 residues. The CDR3 sequence is CASNSGGFNTEAFF. CDR3 DNA sequence: TGTGCCAGTAATTCAGGGGGATTTAACACTGAAGCTTTCTTT.

The V call is TRBV13, the J call TRBJ1-1; TRBD1 agrees at 8 bases. The CDR3 consists of 16 residues. The junction had 13 bases not matched to a gene; V was cut back by 5 bases and J by 5 bases. Per the germline V gene, CDR1 is PRHDT and CDR2 is FYEKMQ (reference sequence). The CDR3 region is CASSLTGDLLYTEAFF. In DNA form, the CDR3 reads TGTGCCAGCAGCCTGACAGGGGACCTTTTGTATACTGAAGCTTTCTTT.

This rearrangement joins TRBV7-8 to TRBJ2-7, with D perhaps matching TRBD2 (6 bases). This CDR3 is 14 amino acids long. The V gene lost 2 bases and the J gene lost 1 base, with 9 bases spanning the gap. CDR1 is SGHVS, CDR2 FQNEAQ, per germline. The CDR3 sequence: CASSLIAESYEQYF. The CDR3 coding sequence is TGTGCCAGCAGCTTAATAGCGGAGTCCTACGAGCAGTACTTC.

The V gene is TRBV2, the J gene TRBJ1-1; D is possibly TRBD1 (5 bases). Trimming took 7 bases from V and 6 from J, leaving 21 bases between them. Per germline, CDR1 SNHLY and CDR2 FYNNEI. The length of the CDR3 is 15 residues. CDR3 loop: CASTLAASGVSEAFF. DNA of the CDR3: TGTGCCAGCACCTTAGCGGCTTCGGGGGTATCTGAAGCTTTCTTT.

The J gene is TRBJ2-7, the V gene TRBV7-8, with 7 nucleotides matching TRBD2. Germline-derived CDR1 and CDR2 are SGHVS and FQNEAQ. CDR3 length: 14 residues. With V trimmed by 1 base and J by 4 bases, 4 bases remained unmatched. The CDR3 nucleotides read TGTGCCAGCAGCTTAGGGTCTAGCGGATACGAGCAGTACTTC. Protein product: CASSLGSSGYEQYF.

This chain connects TRBV9 to TRBJ2-3, with 7 positions matching TRBD1. The V segment lost 3 bases and the J segment 7 bases; nucleotides outside the gene matches: 8. There are 14 residues in the CDR3. Germline loops: CDR1 SGDLS, CDR2 YYNGEE. In nucleotides, the CDR3 is TGTGCCAGCAGCGGGTTCGGGACAGCGCATACGCAGTATTTT. This translates into CASSGFGTAHTQYF. The full variable domain, rest sourced from reference TRBV9 and TRBJ2-3, is DSGVTQTPKHLITATGQRVTLRCSPRSGDLSVYWYQQSLDQGLQFLIQYYNGEERAKGNILERFSAQQFPDLHSELNLSSLELGDSALYFCASSGFGTAHTQYFGPGTRLTVL.

This chain uses TRBV4-1 with TRBJ2-3; TRBD2 might be the D (6 bases). The CDR3 is 17 residues long. The germline gives CDR1 MGHRA, CDR2 YSYEKL. Trimming took 1 base from V and 0 from J, leaving 14 bases between them. The CDR3 loop is CASSQGSGPSSTDTQYF. The CDR3 coding sequence is TGCGCCAGCAGCCAAGGAAGCGGGCCTTCTAGCACAGATACGCAGTATTTT.